The 16 T cell receptor beta chains listed next were all sequenced from one sample in a study of cytomegalovirus exposure and HLA in healthy donors. PCR amplification relied on 60 Vbeta primers (plus 13 Jbeta primers). This table comes from immunoSEQ multiplex PCR, and its TCRdb copy is limited to in-frame clones, with some not included. The repertoire holds over 100,000 clones, around 80% seen once, with less than 3.5% in the top ten. The specimen was PBMCs. The receptors were sampled from a female donor in good health and CMV-seronegative.

V is TRBV19 and J is TRBJ1-3; no firm D call. Germline values: CDR1 LNHDA, CDR2 SQIVND (reference sequence). The V end lost 1 base, the J end lost 0 bases, and 7 bases lay between the germline ends. The CDR3 is made up of 15 amino acids. CDR3 sequence (DNA): TGTGCCAGTAGTATAGGTTCTGTCTCTGGAAACACCATATATTTT. Encoded protein: CASSIGSVSGNTIYF.

This clone was observed a few times. This chain connects TRBV29-1 to TRBJ1-1; unclear D gene. This CDR3 is built from 11 residues. V was shortened by 4 bases and J by 5 bases, with 8 bases between the two germline ends. Germline V gene lookup returns CDR1 SQVTM and CDR2 ANQGSEA. The CDR3 DNA reads TGCAGCGTTGTGCGGGAGACTGAAGCTTTCTTT. It yields the protein CSVVRETEAFF.

The V gene is TRBV14, the J gene TRBJ2-2; D is possibly TRBD2 (5 bases). V lost 0 bases and J 4 bases, leaving 12 bases between the germline ends. CDR3 size: 16 residues. Germline CDR1 reads SGHDN; CDR2 reads FVKESK. CDR3 sequence reads: CASSQDRLAFTGELFF. CDR3 nucleotides: TGTGCCAGCAGCCAAGATCGGCTAGCCTTCACCGGGGAGCTGTTTTTT.

This chain joins TRBV6-1 and TRBJ1-2; the D gene is possibly TRBD1 (5 bases). From germline, CDR1 is MNHNS and CDR2 SASEGT. There are 14 residues in the CDR3. V shed 1 base and J shed 7 bases, with 13 bases lying between them. CDR3 protein: CASSEEGWGGGYTF. CDR3 sequence (DNA): TGTGCCAGCAGTGAAGAAGGTTGGGGGGGTGGCTACACCTTC.

V gene TRBV5-1 combines with J gene TRBJ2-7, with a tentative D call TRBD2 (6 bases). Deletions cut 2 bases from V and 3 bases from J, with 15 bases between. CDR1 is SGHRS and CDR2 is YFSETQ in the germline V gene. The CDR3 spans 15 residues. The CDR3 bases are TGCGCCAGCAGCTTCGGGGGAGGCGGGGACTACGAGCAGTACTTC. This gives the protein CASSFGGGGDYEQYF.

This clone was counted a single time. The chain recombines TRBV27 with TRBJ2-5, with a weak D call TRBD1 (6 bases). The CDR3 spans 14 residues. The V end lost 3 bases, the J end lost 2 bases, and 10 bases lay between the germline ends. Germline V gene sequence: CDR1 MNHEY, CDR2 SMNVEV (reference sequence). CDR3 protein: CASSLGHKQETQYF. As DNA, the CDR3 is TGTGCCAGCAGTTTGGGACACAAGCAAGAGACCCAGTACTTC.

The CDR3 loop reads CASSELAGGRSYEQYF. For the CDR3, the DNA is TGTGCCAGCAGTGAACTAGCGGGGGGCCGCTCCTACGAGCAGTACTTC. The rearrangement joins TRBV6-1 to TRBJ2-7; TRBD2 aligns across 11 bases. This CDR3 is built from 16 residues. V dropped 2 bases and J dropped 0; count of bases not matched to a gene: 3. Germline V gives CDR1 MNHNS, CDR2 SASEGT.

This clone was seen more than once but under ten times. The rearrangement uses TRBV9 and TRBJ1-4; 9 bases are a match to TRBD1. Germline lookup yields CDR1 SGDLS and CDR2 YYNGEE. The J segment lost 8 bases and the V segment lost 3 bases, leaving 8 bases of the junction unmatched. CDR3 length: 15 residues. CDR3 protein: CASSASGTGLEKLFF. The CDR3 nucleotides are TGTGCCAGCAGCGCCTCCGGGACAGGGTTGGAAAAACTGTTTTTT.

This clone was seen a few times. In DNA, the CDR3 is TGTGCCACCAGCAGGAAGCGGGATGAAGCTTTCTTT. Its protein product is CATSRKRDEAFF. This chain links TRBV15 with TRBJ1-1; D unclear. Looked up from germline, CDR1 is LNHNV and CDR2 is YYDKDF (reference sequence). V was pared by 3 bases and J by 7 bases, with 9 bases between. The CDR3 is 12 amino acids.

Only a few counts were recorded for this clone. The rearrangement links TRBV5-4 to TRBJ1-1; weak D call: TRBD1 (6 bases). CDR1 and CDR2 from the germline V gene are SGHNT and YYREEE (reference sequence). The CDR3 length is 13 residues. The V and J ends lost 6 bases and 11 bases respectively, with 20 bases between them. Written as DNA, the CDR3 is TGTGCCAGCACCCCAGGGGTCCCCCAGGAGGCTTTCTTT. Protein: CASTPGVPQEAFF.

The V and J genes are TRBV6-5 and TRBJ2-3, with TRBD2 identical over 12 bases. Germline trimming cut 3 bases from V and 4 bases from J; bases unmatched to any gene: 5. The CDR3 sequence is 16 residues long. Germline V gene sequence: CDR1 MNHEY, CDR2 SVGAGI. The DNA of the CDR3 is TGTGCCAGCAGTTATTCCGGGACTAGCGGGTCAGATACGCAGTATTTT. Protein: CASSYSGTSGSDTQYF.

V usage is TRBV7-9 and J usage is TRBJ2-4; 7 bases are shared with TRBD2. CDR1 and CDR2 from the germline V gene are SEHNR and FQNEAQ (reference sequence). Unmatched junction bases numbered 7, after V lost 3 bases and J lost 5 bases. The CDR3 has 15 amino acids. CDR3 sequence (DNA): TGTGCCAGCAGCTTCCCGGGACTACATGAAAACATTCAGTACTTC. Amino acids: CASSFPGLHENIQYF.

The rearrangement uses TRBV6-1 and TRBJ2-7; a weak D match, TRBD1 (8 bases). The CDR3 contains 14 residues. Trimming cost V 5 bases and J 2 bases, with 13 bases left between them. Germline loops: CDR1 MNHNS, CDR2 SASEGT. CDR3 nucleotide sequence: TGTGCCAGCAGTCAAACAGGGGGGGCCTACGAGCAGTACTTC. Protein product: CASSQTGGAYEQYF.

In this sample, this clone turned up a few times. The chain carries TRBV2 and TRBJ1-2; D gene unclear. In germline, CDR1 is SNHLY, CDR2 FYNNEI. This CDR3 contains 16 residues. V lost 4 bases to trimming and J lost 3 bases, with 18 bases between them. This chain's CDR3 is CASSVGGRGGDYGYTF. DNA of the CDR3: TGTGCCAGCAGTGTGGGTGGTCGAGGCGGTGACTATGGCTACACCTTC. Drawing the rest from reference TRBV2 and TRBJ1-2, the complete variable domain is EPEVTQTPSHQVTQMGQEVILRCVPISNHLYFYWYRQILGQKVEFLVSFYNNEISEKSEIFDDQFSVERPDGSNFTLKIRSTKLEDSAMYFCASSVGGRGGDYGYTFGSGTRLTVV.

The chain uses TRBV15 and TRBJ2-5; TRBD1 aligns across 11 bases. The germline V gene encodes CDR1 LNHNV and CDR2 YYDKDF (reference sequence). The CDR3 runs 17 residues. V shed 0 bases and J 5 bases; nucleotides not matched to a gene: 8. The CDR3 DNA reads TGTGCCACCAGCAGAGACACCGGGACAGGGGGAGTTGAGACCCAGTACTTC. Translated: CATSRDTGTGGVETQYF.

This chain joins TRBV7-2 and TRBJ2-1, with 9 bases identical to TRBD1. CDR1 SGHTA and CDR2 FQGNSA come from the germline V gene. CDR3 length equals 14 residues. V was pared by 5 bases and J by 4 bases, with 3 bases of the junction left unmatched. As DNA, the CDR3 is TGTGCCAGCAGCCCGGACAGGGGATACAATGAGCAGTTCTTC. This sequence encodes CASSPDRGYNEQFF.